The 30 T cell receptor beta chains in this list originate from one sample, sequenced in a study of OX40 agonist ivuxolimab in advanced cancers. The repertoire was sequenced with immunoSEQ multiplex PCR; TCRdb's copy has only in-frame clones and lacks some. The data show about 38,000 clones, around four fifths seen once. The sequenced sample was CD4+ or CD8+ T cells sorted from blood, obtained in a trial of the OX40 agonist ivuxolimab. The source is an adult with an advanced solid tumor such as melanoma, head and neck, liver or kidney cancer.

This chain connects TRBV9 to TRBJ1-1; no clear D gene. Germline lookup yields CDR1 SGDLS and CDR2 YYNGEE. CDR3 length equals 13 residues. The V gene lost 0 bases and the J gene lost 1 base, with 4 bases spanning the gap. CDR3 sequence (DNA): TGTGCCAGCAGCGTAGGCACGAACACTGAAGCTTTCTTT. Translating gives CASSVGTNTEAFF. Combining the CDR3 with reference TRBV9 and TRBJ1-1 gives the whole variable domain DSGVTQTPKHLITATGQRVTLRCSPRSGDLSVYWYQQSLDQGLQFLIQYYNGEERAKGNILERFSAQQFPDLHSELNLSSLELGDSALYFCASSVGTNTEAFFGQGTRLTVV.

This rearrangement joins TRBV6-5 to TRBJ2-1; D perhaps matches TRBD2 (5 bases). The germline gives CDR1 MNHEY, CDR2 SVGAGI. CDR3 size: 14 residues. The ends were cut back, 6 bases at V and 0 bases at J, with 9 bases in the middle. The CDR3 nucleotides are TGTGCCAGCAGGGACTTAAGCTCCTACAATGAGCAGTTCTTC. It specifies CASRDLSSYNEQFF.

This clone showed up just a few times. The chain links TRBV4-2 to TRBJ1-6; D is unresolved. The CDR3 extends over 14 amino acids. The V end lost 0 bases, the J end lost 6 bases, and 6 bases lay between the germline ends. Germline V gives CDR1 LGHNA, CDR2 YNFKEQ. The CDR3 nucleotides are TGTGCCAGCAGCCAAGAAGGGATTAATTCACCCCTCCACTTT. This translates into CASSQEGINSPLHF.

The V call is TRBV11-2, the J call TRBJ1-2; D possibly corresponds to TRBD1 (6 bases). The germline V and J ends were trimmed by 3 bases and 3 bases, with 14 bases remaining between them. Germline CDR1 SGHAT, CDR2 FQNNGV. This CDR3 spans 15 amino acids. This CDR3 is CASSFPETGDYGYTF. CDR3 sequence (DNA): TGTGCCAGCAGCTTCCCCGAGACAGGCGACTATGGCTACACCTTC.

In DNA form, the CDR3 reads TGTGCCAGCAGCTTAACGTCCCTTCCTAGCGGGGGGGCGGAGACCCAGTACTTC. Translating it yields CASSLTSLPSGGAETQYF. V gene TRBV7-3 combines with J gene TRBJ2-5, with 12 nucleotides matching TRBD2. Per germline, CDR1 SGHTA and CDR2 FQGTGA. The J segment lost 5 bases and the V segment lost 0 bases, leaving 10 bases of the junction unmatched. This CDR3 has 18 residues. Complete variable domain (other parts from reference TRBV7-3 and TRBJ2-5): GAGVSQTPSNKVTEKGKYVELRCDPISGHTALYWYRQSLGQGPEFLIYFQGTGAADDSGLPNDRFFAVRPEGSVSTLKIQRTERGDSAVYLCASSLTSLPSGGAETQYFGPGTRLLVL.

This chain joins TRBV10-3 and TRBJ2-7, with 11 bases aligning to TRBD2. CDR3 length equals 15 residues. Per the germline V gene, CDR1 is ENHRY and CDR2 is SYGVKD. Trimming removed 11 bases from V and 2 bases from J; junction bases left unmatched: 11. CDR3 region: CAVRGSGGDTYEQYF. CDR3 nucleotide sequence: TGTGCCGTCCGAGGTAGCGGGGGGGATACCTACGAGCAGTACTTC.

This chain connects TRBV2 to TRBJ2-1, with TRBD2 as a possible D gene (6 bases). Germline CDR1 SNHLY, CDR2 FYNNEI. The length of the CDR3 is 14 residues. Trimming took 6 bases from V and 7 from J, leaving 16 bases between them. CDR3 sequence reads: CASRMEGLGNEQFF. CDR3 DNA sequence: TGTGCCAGCAGGATGGAGGGCCTGGGGAATGAGCAGTTCTTC.

The J gene is TRBJ2-3, the V gene TRBV29-1; the match to TRBD1 covers 9 bases. The CDR3 covers 16 residues. V shed 4 bases and J 0 bases; nucleotides not matched to a gene: 8. Looked up from germline, CDR1 is SQVTM and CDR2 is ANQGSEA. CDR3 DNA sequence: TGCAGCGTTGCCCCTCACAGGGGGCCAAGCACAGATACGCAGTATTTT. It codes for CSVAPHRGPSTDTQYF.

This chain uses TRBV5-1 with TRBJ1-1, with D perhaps TRBD1 (6 bases). Between the trimmed V and J ends, which lost 0 bases and 0 bases, there was a span of 12 bases. Germline assignment: CDR1 SGHRS and CDR2 YFSETQ. The CDR3 consists of 16 residues. Here the CDR3 DNA reads TGCGCCAGCAGCTTGGCCGGGGGGGCCTTGAACACTGAAGCTTTCTTT. This encodes CASSLAGGALNTEAFF.

V usage is TRBV15 and J usage is TRBJ2-2; no firm D call. Germline V lookup: CDR1 LNHNV, CDR2 YYDKDF (reference sequence). The CDR3 is 13 residues long. The V end lost 1 base, the J end lost 7 bases, and 7 bases lay between the germline ends. CDR3 nucleotide sequence: TGTGCCACCAGCAGAGTAAGGGACGGGGAGCTGTTTTTT. It translates to CATSRVRDGELFF.

The chain recombines TRBV5-6 with TRBJ1-1; TRBD1 aligns across 7 bases. V shed 4 bases and J 5 bases; nucleotides not matched to a gene: 8. CDR3 length: 14 residues. Germline V CDR1 and CDR2: SGHDT, YYEEEE. Here the CDR3 DNA reads TGTGCCAGCAGCACGAGGGGGCATGGGACTGAAGCTTTCTTT. Amino acids: CASSTRGHGTEAFF.

J is TRBJ2-3 and V is TRBV6-4; 7 bases fit TRBD2. The CDR3 is 14 residues long. The junction had 5 bases not matched to a gene; V was cut back by 0 bases and J by 8 bases. The germline V gene has CDR1 MRHNA and CDR2 SNTAGT. The DNA for the CDR3 is TGTGCCAGCAGTGACTCCAGGACTAGTGGTACGCAGTATTTT. It specifies CASSDSRTSGTQYF.

This clone occurred a few times. V gene TRBV6-1 combines with J gene TRBJ1-3, with 8 bases fitting TRBD1. There are 15 residues in the CDR3. The germline V gene has CDR1 MNHNS and CDR2 SASEGT. J lost 4 bases, V lost 7 bases, and 9 bases had no gene match. CDR3 in amino acids: CASISAGTGGNTIYF. CDR3 nucleotide sequence: TGTGCCAGCATATCCGCAGGGACAGGCGGAAACACCATATATTTT.

The J gene is TRBJ1-2, the V gene TRBV5-5; maybe TRBD1 (6 bases). Germline CDR1 is SGHKS and CDR2 is YYEKEE (reference sequence). V was shortened by 0 bases and J by 2 bases, with 11 bases between the two germline ends. The CDR3 covers 15 residues. Here the CDR3 DNA reads TGTGCCAGCAGCTTGGCCTCAGGGGCCAACTATGGCTACACCTTC. As protein: CASSLASGANYGYTF. Full variable domain (outside the CDR3, taken from reference TRBV5-5 and TRBJ1-2): DAGVTQSPTHLIKTRGQQVTLRCSPISGHKSVSWYQQVLGQGPQFIFQYYEKEERGRGNFPDRFSARQFPNYSSELNVNALLLGDSALYLCASSLASGANYGYTFGSGTRLTVV.

As concerns this clone: The junction differs from germline at one of its ends, possibly a read error. The rearrangement uses TRBV18 and TRBJ1-1, with D possibly TRBD1 on 5 matching bases. Germline V CDR1 and CDR2: KGHSH, LQKENI. The CDR3 is made up of 14 amino acids. In DNA, the CDR3 is TGTGCCAGCTCACCGGGGCGGGGGAACGCTGAAGCTTTCTTT. Protein sequence: CASSPGRGNAEAFF.

This clone was picked up one time. This chain connects TRBV11-3 to TRBJ2-2, with D possibly matching TRBD2 (5 bases). Germline V gene sequence: CDR1 SGHNT, CDR2 YENEEA. This CDR3 contains 15 residues. The V end lost 6 bases, the J end lost 2 bases, and 13 bases lay between the germline ends. The DNA for the CDR3 is TGTGCCAGCAGTCGAGGACTCTCAAACACCGGGGAGCTGTTTTTT. Its protein product is CASSRGLSNTGELFF.

The chain joins TRBV7-9 to TRBJ1-1; D not resolved. Trimming took off 4 bases at V and 6 bases at J, with 12 bases between the two ends. The germline V gene encodes CDR1 SEHNR and CDR2 FQNEAQ (reference sequence). This CDR3 contains 13 residues. The CDR3 region is CASSSSRRAEAFF. The CDR3 bases are TGTGCCAGCAGCTCCAGCCGACGGGCTGAAGCTTTCTTT.

The count of this clone is one. The CDR3, as DNA: TGTGCCAGCAGCCCATGGCGGACGGCGAACACTGAAGCTTTCTTT. This sequence encodes CASSPWRTANTEAFF. The rearrangement uses TRBV7-8 and TRBJ1-1; no clear D. The CDR3 spans 15 residues. V lost 5 bases to trimming and J lost 1 base, with 14 bases between them. Germline V CDR1 and CDR2: SGHVS, FQNEAQ.

The rearrangement joins TRBV19 to TRBJ2-5, with 8 bases fitting TRBD1. Per germline, CDR1 LNHDA and CDR2 SQIVND (reference sequence). This CDR3 has 13 residues. J gave up 13 bases and V 2 bases, and 9 bases lay outside the gene matches. CDR3 nucleotides: TGTGCCAGTAGTATACCGGGACAGGAAAATCTGTACTTC. It is translated as CASSIPGQENLYF.

The chain combines TRBV5-1 with TRBJ2-7; TRBD1 aligns across 9 bases. The germline V gene has CDR1 SGHRS and CDR2 YFSETQ. V trimming: 4 bases; J trimming: 6 bases; junction bases outside the gene matches: 8. The CDR3 consists of 14 residues. The CDR3 coding sequence is TGCGCCAGCAGCCAGGACAGGGGTTATGGCGAGCAGTACTTC. Its translation is CASSQDRGYGEQYF.

The V call is TRBV4-1, the J call TRBJ2-5; D possibly matches TRBD1 or TRBD2 (7 bases each). The J call may be in error: the DNA end matches TRBJ2-7 better. This CDR3 region has 15 residues. CDR1 MGHRA and CDR2 YSYEKL come from the germline V gene. CDR3 sequence: CASSPGGGGTYEQYF. The CDR3 region has the DNA TGCGCCAGCAGCCCCGGGGGAGGGGGCACCTACGAGCAGTACTTC.

The rearrangement joins TRBV5-5 to TRBJ2-1, with 8 bases aligning to TRBD1. The CDR3 loop spans 15 amino acids. The trim removed 0 bases at V and 8 bases at J, leaving 7 bases unmatched. The germline gives CDR1 SGHKS, CDR2 YYEKEE (reference sequence). The chain's CDR3 is CASSLVSGQGYEQFF. The CDR3 DNA sequence: TGTGCCAGCAGCTTGGTATCAGGACAGGGTTATGAGCAGTTCTTC.

This clone was detected a few times. This chain joins TRBV28 and TRBJ1-2; D is unresolved. V gave up 5 bases and J gave up 8 bases, with 9 bases separating them. The CDR3 length is 11 residues. Germline V gene data show CDR1 as MDHEN and CDR2 as SYDVKM. The CDR3 DNA reads as TGTGCCAGCAGTCGAACGGAGGGCTACACCTTC. Translation gives CASSRTEGYTF.

There are a few counts of this clone. The chain combines TRBV6-6 with TRBJ2-1; D is perhaps TRBD1 or TRBD2 (6 bases each). This CDR3 has 14 residues. CDR1 and CDR2 (germline): MNHNY, SVGAGI (reference sequence). V gave up 6 bases and J gave up 2 bases, with 11 bases separating them. The CDR3 loop is CASRGGFTYNEQFF. The CDR3 DNA is TGTGCCAGCAGGGGGGGCTTTACCTACAATGAGCAGTTCTTC.

V and J are TRBV6-1 and TRBJ2-2, with 7 bases matching TRBD1. The CDR3 runs 16 residues. V shed 4 bases, J shed 6 bases, and the junction held 11 bases outside the gene matches. Per germline, CDR1 MNHNS and CDR2 SASEGT. The CDR3 nucleotides are TGTGCCAGCAGTGTAGCTAGACAGGGATTGGCCGGGGAGCTGTTTTTT. Protein sequence: CASSVARQGLAGELFF.

The rearrangement uses TRBV4-1 and TRBJ1-4; D uncertain. The germline V gene has CDR1 MGHRA and CDR2 YSYEKL. V lost 1 base, J lost 8 bases, and 8 bases lay in between. This CDR3 comprises 13 residues. Here the CDR3 reads CASSQGSREKLFF. The CDR3 DNA is TGCGCCAGCAGCCAAGGGAGTAGGGAAAAACTGTTTTTT.

This clone has more than one count but fewer than ten. The chain carries TRBV7-9 and TRBJ1-5; D is ambiguous. The germline gives CDR1 SEHNR, CDR2 FQNEAQ (reference sequence). This CDR3 is built from 14 residues. Trimming took off 1 base at V and 4 bases at J, with 8 bases between the two ends. CDR3 sequence (DNA): TGTGCCAGCAGCTTAGGGCACGCTAATCAGCCCCAGCATTTT. Encoded protein: CASSLGHANQPQHF. Full variable domain (rest looked up from reference TRBV7-9 and TRBJ1-5): DTGVSQNPRHKITKRGQNVTFRCDPISEHNRLYWYRQTLGQGPEFLTYFQNEAQLEKSRLLSDRFSAERPKGSFSTLEIQRTEQGDSAMYLCASSLGHANQPQHFGDGTRLSIL.

This sequence joins TRBV15 and TRBJ2-5, with TRBD2 as a possible D gene (5 bases). The CDR3 extends over 12 amino acids. Deletions cut 2 bases from V and 5 bases from J, with 6 bases between. The germline V gene has CDR1 LNHNV and CDR2 YYDKDF (reference sequence). CDR3 sequence reads: CATSRQRETQYF. CDR3 sequence (DNA): TGTGCCACCAGCAGACAGCGGGAGACCCAGTACTTC.

The chain carries TRBV6-1 and TRBJ2-7, with D possibly TRBD1 on 6 matching bases. The germline CDR1 and CDR2 sequences are MNHNS and SASEGT. The CDR3 totals 11 residues. CDR3 DNA: TGTGGAGCAGGGGCGGCCTACGAGCAGTACTTC. It is translated as CGAGAAYEQYF.

The rearrangement joins TRBV6-1 to TRBJ1-2; 8 bases fit TRBD1. The CDR3 is 14 amino acids. Germline V lookup: CDR1 MNHNS, CDR2 SASEGT. V lost 6 bases to trimming and J lost 4 bases; unmatched junction nucleotides: 7. CDR3 coding DNA: TGTGCCAGCAGGCTGGGACAGGCAATCTATGGCTACACCTTC. Amino acids: CASRLGQAIYGYTF.